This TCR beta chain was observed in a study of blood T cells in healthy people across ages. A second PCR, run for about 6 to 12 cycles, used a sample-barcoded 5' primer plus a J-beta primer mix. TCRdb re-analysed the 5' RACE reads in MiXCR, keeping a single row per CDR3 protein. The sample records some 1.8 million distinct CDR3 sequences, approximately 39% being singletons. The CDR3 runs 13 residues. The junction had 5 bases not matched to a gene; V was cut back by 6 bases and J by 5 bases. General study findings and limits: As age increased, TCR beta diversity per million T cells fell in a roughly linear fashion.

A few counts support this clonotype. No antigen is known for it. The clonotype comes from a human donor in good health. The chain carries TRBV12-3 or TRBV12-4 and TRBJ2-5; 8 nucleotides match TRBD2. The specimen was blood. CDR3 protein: CASRGTSWETQYF. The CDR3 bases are TGTGCCAGCAGAGGGACTAGTTGGGAGACCCAGTACTTC.